A single sample is the source of the 26 T cell receptor beta chains below, sequenced in a study of cytomegalovirus exposure and HLA in healthy donors. Both 60 Vbeta primers and 13 Jbeta primers went into the PCR. Sequenced by immunoSEQ multiplex PCR; TCRdb stores in-frame clones only, minus some. The sample includes 90,000 to 150,000 clones, over 65% of them seen just once. Sequencing input: PBMCs. Receptors originate from a woman aged 45-65 years in good health and CMV-seropositive.

The chain recombines TRBV5-1 with TRBJ2-5; 7 bases line up with TRBD2. The germline V gene encodes CDR1 SGHRS and CDR2 YFSETQ. V trimming: 7 bases; J trimming: 5 bases; junction bases outside the gene matches: 8. This CDR3 is 13 amino acids long. CDR3 sequence reads: CASGASGGETQYF. For the CDR3, the DNA is TGCGCCAGCGGCGCTAGCGGCGGGGAGACCCAGTACTTC.

The chain has TRBV27 and TRBJ1-2, with TRBD1 matching over 8 bases. The length of the CDR3 is 14 residues. Trimming cost V 4 bases and J 7 bases; bases outside gene matches: 8. Germline values: CDR1 MNHEY, CDR2 SMNVEV (reference sequence). The CDR3 region is CASSSQGVTSGYTF. The CDR3, as DNA: TGTGCCAGCAGTTCACAGGGGGTAACGTCTGGCTACACCTTC.

The rearrangement uses TRBV4-2 and TRBJ1-1, with TRBD1 identical over 9 bases. This CDR3 comprises 14 residues. From germline, CDR1 is LGHNA and CDR2 YNFKEQ. V was clipped by 4 bases and J by 6 bases; unmatched bases: 6. As DNA, the CDR3 is TGTGCCAGCAGCCCTCGGACAGGGGATGCTGAAGCTTTCTTT. Protein: CASSPRTGDAEAFF.

The CDR3 spells CAWGKTGGITEAFF. As DNA, the CDR3 is TGTGCCTGGGGCAAGACAGGGGGAATCACTGAAGCTTTCTTT. The gene calls are TRBV30 and TRBJ1-1; 9 bases agree with TRBD1. The CDR3 loop spans 14 amino acids. Germline CDR1 reads GTSNPN; CDR2 reads SVGIG (reference sequence). J was trimmed by 4 bases and V by 5 bases; bases with no gene match: 8. Full variable domain (remainder filled in from reference TRBV30 and TRBJ1-1): SQTIHQWPATLVQPVGSPLSLECTVEGTSNPNLYWYRQAAGRGLQLLFYSVGIGQISSEVPQNLSASRPQDRQFILSSKKLLLSDSGFYLCAWGKTGGITEAFFGQGTRLTVV.

The rearrangement uses TRBV6-5 and TRBJ2-7, with 8 bases lining up with TRBD2. V lost 3 bases and J lost 7; bases outside the gene matches: 5. CDR1 and CDR2 (germline): MNHEY, SVGAGI. This CDR3 has 13 amino acids. In nucleotides, the CDR3 is TGTGCCAGCAGTTATCCGGGAGGGGGGGAGCAGTACTTC. Protein product: CASSYPGGGEQYF.

CDR3 sequence: CASSLIPGTGQPQHF. Written as DNA, the CDR3 is TGTGCCAGCAGCTTAATTCCCGGAACGGGGCAGCCCCAGCATTTT. This chain connects TRBV7-8 to TRBJ1-5; D is ambiguous. This CDR3 has 15 amino acids. V shed 2 bases and J shed 7 bases, with 15 bases lying between them. The germline V gene has CDR1 SGHVS and CDR2 FQNEAQ.

The chain couples TRBV4-3 to TRBJ1-1; weak D call: TRBD1 (6 bases). The CDR3 spans 15 residues. Per the germline V gene, CDR1 is LGHNA and CDR2 is YSLEER. With 1 base removed from V and 4 bases from J, the gap between germline ends came to 13 bases. The CDR3 nucleotides read TGCGCCAGCAGCCAAGCCGTGGGGGGGCCCACTGAAGCTTTCTTT. Translated: CASSQAVGGPTEAFF.

This clone was seen just once. The J gene is TRBJ1-4, the V gene TRBV5-4; D is possibly TRBD1 (6 bases). The V gene lost 4 bases and the J gene lost 4 bases, with 14 bases spanning the gap. There are 15 residues in the CDR3. The germline V gene has CDR1 SGHNT and CDR2 YYREEE (reference sequence). DNA of the CDR3: TGTGCCAGCAGCCTGGAAGGACAGATTAATGAAAAACTGTTTTTT. Its translation is CASSLEGQINEKLFF.

The chain is built from TRBV7-2 and TRBJ2-2; 9 nucleotides line up with TRBD2. The CDR3 is made up of 16 amino acids. The V gene end was trimmed by 3 bases and the J gene end by 5 bases; junction bases not matched to a gene: 7. The germline gives CDR1 SGHTA, CDR2 FQGNSA. For the CDR3, the DNA is TGTGCCAGCAGCTTTTATGTAGCGGGGGTGACCGGGGAGCTGTTTTTT. Protein sequence: CASSFYVAGVTGELFF.

V is TRBV4-2 and J is TRBJ2-7; 9 positions match TRBD2. V lost 3 bases and J lost 2; bases outside the gene matches: 8. The CDR3 is 16 residues long. Germline V gene data show CDR1 as LGHNA and CDR2 as YNFKEQ. In nucleotides, the CDR3 is TGTGCCAGCAGCCACCCCACCGGGACTAGCCCCTACGAGCAGTACTTC. Protein: CASSHPTGTSPYEQYF.

The chain is built from TRBV9 and TRBJ2-1, with 12 bases lining up with TRBD2. Unmatched junction bases numbered 10, after V lost 6 bases and J lost 9 bases. Germline V gene lookup returns CDR1 SGDLS and CDR2 YYNGEE. CDR3 length: 15 amino acids. The CDR3 nucleotides are TGTGCCAGCACCCCTTCCGGGACTAGCGGGTTTGAGCAGTTCTTC. It is translated as CASTPSGTSGFEQFF. The variable domain in full, with the rest retrieved from reference TRBV9 and TRBJ2-1, is DSGVTQTPKHLITATGQRVTLRCSPRSGDLSVYWYQQSLDQGLQFLIQYYNGEERAKGNILERFSAQQFPDLHSELNLSSLELGDSALYFCASTPSGTSGFEQFFGPGTRLTVL.

The rearrangement joins TRBV7-2 to TRBJ2-3; D ambiguous. Germline V gene sequence: CDR1 SGHTA, CDR2 FQGNSA. The CDR3 is 15 amino acids. Trimming pared 5 bases from V and 0 bases from J, leaving 12 bases between. CDR3 sequence: CASSRSSTSTDTQYF. CDR3 coding DNA: TGTGCCAGCAGCAGATCCTCTACTAGCACAGATACGCAGTATTTT.

The sample holds a few counts of this clone. The chain links TRBV9 to TRBJ2-2; 8 nucleotides line up with TRBD2. CDR1 and CDR2 (germline): SGDLS, YYNGEE. The CDR3 contains 12 residues. After removal of 6 bases from V and 7 bases from J, the junction contained 2 bases not matched to a gene. The CDR3 coding sequence is TGTGCCAGCACGGGGGGGGTCGGGGAGCTGTTTTTT. Its translation: CASTGGVGELFF.

This sequence joins TRBV30 and TRBJ1-1, with 9 bases identical to TRBD1. J lost 4 bases, V lost 2 bases, and 14 bases had no gene match. The CDR3 has 17 amino acids. Germline values: CDR1 GTSNPN, CDR2 SVGIG (reference sequence). The CDR3 here is CAWSISGTGLRTTEAFF. Written as DNA, the CDR3 is TGTGCCTGGAGTATATCCGGGACAGGGTTGAGGACCACTGAAGCTTTCTTT.

The chain is built from TRBV19 and TRBJ2-1; 13 bases agree with TRBD2. This CDR3 has 18 amino acids. Germline CDR1 LNHDA, CDR2 SQIVND (reference sequence). Unmatched junction bases numbered 11, after V lost 7 bases and J lost 2 bases. The CDR3 sequence: CASTLRQGTSGAYNEQFF. CDR3 nucleotides: TGTGCCAGTACCCTCCGACAGGGGACTAGCGGGGCCTACAATGAGCAGTTCTTC.

The chain joins TRBV6-5 to TRBJ1-2, with 9 bases fitting TRBD1. With V trimmed by 6 bases and J by 4 bases, 9 bases remained unmatched. Looked up from germline, CDR1 is MNHEY and CDR2 is SVGAGI. The CDR3 totals 15 residues. The CDR3 sequence: CASRKAGTGLYGYTF. Written as DNA, the CDR3 is TGTGCCAGCAGAAAGGCCGGGACAGGGCTCTATGGCTACACCTTC.

The chain joins TRBV5-1 to TRBJ2-1; 9 bases map to TRBD1. Trimming took 4 bases from V and 4 from J; bases not matched to a gene: 6. This CDR3 has 15 residues. CDR1 and CDR2 (germline): SGHRS, YFSETQ. CDR3 in DNA: TGCGCCAGCAGCCTGGGGACAGGGATGTACAATGAGCAGTTCTTC. Translation gives CASSLGTGMYNEQFF.

This chain joins TRBV10-3 and TRBJ2-5; TRBD1 agrees at 8 bases. V lost 3 bases to trimming and J lost 4 bases; unmatched junction nucleotides: 16. Per germline, CDR1 ENHRY and CDR2 SYGVKD. The CDR3 sequence is 18 residues long. In DNA, the CDR3 is TGTGCCATCAGTGAAGGAGCTGCGACAGGGGTTGGCGCAGAGACCCAGTACTTC. Protein: CAISEGAATGVGAETQYF.

This clone was picked up a small number of times. The CDR3 loop is CASSIVEGRSPLHF. CDR3 coding DNA: TGTGCCAGTAGTATTGTTGAGGGTCGCTCACCCCTCCACTTT. The genes are TRBV19 and TRBJ1-6; no clear D gene. Trimming took 3 bases from V and 10 from J, leaving 13 bases between them. There are 14 residues in the CDR3. Germline CDR1 and CDR2: LNHDA and SQIVND (reference sequence).

This clone was observed a handful of times. This sequence joins TRBV27 and TRBJ2-7; 10 nucleotides align to TRBD1. The CDR3 loop spans 15 amino acids. The J segment lost 5 bases and the V segment lost 5 bases, leaving 9 bases of the junction unmatched. Germline assignment: CDR1 MNHEY and CDR2 SMNVEV (reference sequence). Here the CDR3 reads CASSLGTGDNHEQYF. The CDR3 DNA is TGTGCCAGCAGTCTGGGGACAGGGGATAACCACGAGCAGTACTTC.

The rearrangement joins TRBV4-2 to TRBJ2-6; weak D call: TRBD1 (6 bases). This CDR3 has 17 amino acids. Trimming took 0 bases from V and 0 from J, leaving 9 bases between them. Germline CDR1 is LGHNA and CDR2 is YNFKEQ. In nucleotides, the CDR3 is TGTGCCAGCAGCCAAGATGAGGACAGCTCTGGGGCCAACGTCCTGACTTTC. It encodes CASSQDEDSSGANVLTF.

This clone was observed once. The chain couples TRBV10-3 to TRBJ2-3; 9 bases align to TRBD1. The V gene's germline CDR1 is ENHRY and CDR2 SYGVKD. The CDR3 length is 14 residues. The junction had 5 bases not matched to a gene; V was cut back by 6 bases and J by 4 bases. This chain's CDR3 is CAIRGQGGPDTQYF. CDR3 sequence (DNA): TGTGCCATCAGGGGACAGGGAGGACCAGATACGCAGTATTTT.

The V call is TRBV7-2, the J call TRBJ2-3; 7 nucleotides align to TRBD2. The V and J ends lost 4 bases and 2 bases, in that order; junction bases with no gene match: 6. Germline CDR1 reads SGHTA; CDR2 reads FQGNSA. This CDR3 is built from 15 residues. In nucleotides, the CDR3 is TGTGCCAGCAGCTCCCTACTAGCGTCCACAGATACGCAGTATTTT. Its protein product is CASSSLLASTDTQYF.

J is TRBJ2-7 and V is TRBV7-9; D ambiguous. This CDR3 has 15 residues. The V and J ends lost 5 bases and 3 bases respectively, with 17 bases between them. Germline V gene data show CDR1 as SEHNR and CDR2 as FQNEAQ (reference sequence). CDR3 sequence (DNA): TGTGCCAGCAGCGGTAGCCATCCAGAGCTCTACGAGCAGTACTTC. Translated: CASSGSHPELYEQYF.

Concerning this clone: Additional DNA sequences in this sample encode the identical CDR3. The rearrangement uses TRBV7-8 and TRBJ1-1; TRBD1 matches at 9 bases. The trim removed 5 bases at V and 2 bases at J, leaving 6 bases unmatched. CDR3 length equals 15 residues. Germline CDR1 and CDR2: SGHVS and FQNEAQ. The CDR3 protein is CASSPDRGRNTEAFF. In DNA, the CDR3 is TGTGCCAGCAGCCCGGACAGGGGCCGAAACACTGAAGCTTTCTTT.

The V gene is TRBV15, the J gene TRBJ2-5; D unresolved. In germline, CDR1 is LNHNV, CDR2 YYDKDF (reference sequence). The CDR3 spans 16 residues. The V end lost 0 bases, the J end lost 0 bases, and 11 bases lay between the germline ends. CDR3 DNA: TGTGCCACCAGCAGAGATATCACCCGGTACCAAGAGACCCAGTACTTC. Residues: CATSRDITRYQETQYF.